The 22 T cell receptor beta chains reported below all come from one sample, sequenced in a study of CD8 T cell repertoires and HIV-1 epitope variants (dated by TCRdb to about 2020). Receptor amplification or capture employed the immunoSEQ multiplex PCR assay. The table comes from immuneACCESS by way of TCRdb, which keeps in-frame sequences with V and J called. Part of the clones is missing from these tables; in studies checked, under half for an unresolved V gene and the rest for unknown reasons. This sample comprises almost 6,000 clones, more than 60% of them detected only once. In total, the top ten clones hold around two fifths of the sample. These receptors' targets are unknown. Sequencing input: cultured CD8+ T cells derived from PBMCs. The receptors originated from a male donor with HIV.

This clone was counted only a few times. CDR3 coding DNA: TGTGCCAGCAGCTTGTACCACGACGAGCAGTACTTC. It is translated as CASSLYHDEQYF. V is TRBV5-6 and J is TRBJ2-7; no clear D gene. The CDR3 length is 12 residues. V lost 1 base to trimming and J lost 5 bases, with 7 bases between them. In germline, CDR1 is SGHDT, CDR2 YYEEEE. Filled out from reference TRBV5-6 and TRBJ2-7, the complete variable domain reads DAGVTQSPTHLIKTRGQQVTLRCSPKSGHDTVSWYQQALGQGPQFIFQYYEEEERQRGNFPDRFSGHQFPNYSSELNVNALLLGDSALYLCASSLYHDEQYFGPGTRLTVT.

The CDR3 protein is CATSDREGPHNEQFF. DNA for the CDR3: TGTGCCACCAGCGACAGAGAGGGACCCCACAATGAGCAGTTCTTC. The V and J genes are TRBV15 and TRBJ2-1, with D perhaps TRBD1 or TRBD2 (5 bases each). This CDR3 comprises 15 residues. Looked up from germline, CDR1 is LNHNV and CDR2 is YYDKDF (reference sequence). V was cut by 5 bases and J by 5 bases, with 16 bases left in between.

This chain uses TRBV11-2 with TRBJ2-5, with D uncertain. CDR1 and CDR2 (germline): SGHAT, FQNNGV. This CDR3 spans 15 amino acids. Trimming shortened V by 1 base and J by 0 bases, and 9 bases separated the two germline ends. CDR3 amino acids: CASSLAGQYQETQYF. The CDR3 nucleotides are TGTGCCAGCAGCTTAGCGGGCCAGTACCAAGAGACCCAGTACTTC.

The CDR3 here is CASSLGVRGNTEAFF. The CDR3 region has the DNA TGTGCCAGCAGCTTAGGCGTCCGTGGGAACACTGAAGCTTTCTTT. The chain carries TRBV7-9 and TRBJ1-1; D remains unclear. This CDR3 contains 15 residues. The V and J ends lost 1 base and 1 base respectively, with 10 bases between them. The germline V gene encodes CDR1 SEHNR and CDR2 FQNEAQ (reference sequence). Combining the CDR3 with reference TRBV7-9 and TRBJ1-1 gives the whole variable domain DTGVSQNPRHKITKRGQNVTFRCDPISEHNRLYWYRQTLGQGPEFLTYFQNEAQLEKSRLLSDRFSAERPKGSFSTLEIQRTEQGDSAMYLCASSLGVRGNTEAFFGQGTRLTVV.

The V call is TRBV6-1, the J call TRBJ2-1; D might be TRBD1 (6 bases). V dropped 4 bases and J dropped 8 bases, with 18 bases sitting between them. In germline, CDR1 is MNHNS, CDR2 SASEGT. This CDR3 has 15 residues. DNA of the CDR3: TGTGCCAGCAGTGCTGAGTTCACAGGGATGGATGAGCAGTTCTTC. Translating it yields CASSAEFTGMDEQFF.

This rearrangement joins TRBV10-2 to TRBJ1-1; tentatively, D is TRBD1 (6 bases). This CDR3 spans 18 amino acids. Germline CDR1 WSHSY, CDR2 SAAADI. V gave up 2 bases and J gave up 0 bases, with 19 bases separating them. The CDR3 spells CASSEVITGMSVNTEAFF. CDR3 bases: TGCGCCAGCAGTGAGGTAATTACAGGGATGTCGGTGAACACTGAAGCTTTCTTT.

This chain uses TRBV4-2 with TRBJ2-2; TRBD1 aligns across 7 bases. Germline V gives CDR1 LGHNA, CDR2 YNFKEQ. V was clipped by 3 bases and J by 0 bases; unmatched bases: 1. This CDR3 region has 15 residues. CDR3 sequence: CASSQGQTNTGELFF. CDR3 in DNA: TGTGCCAGCAGCCAGGGACAGACGAACACCGGGGAGCTGTTTTTT.

This rearrangement joins TRBV6-5 to TRBJ2-7; 9 bases agree with TRBD1. The V segment lost 5 bases and the J segment 5 bases; nucleotides outside the gene matches: 10. Germline V lookup: CDR1 MNHEY, CDR2 SVGAGI. CDR3 length equals 15 residues. The CDR3 DNA is TGTGCCAGCAGTCCCTATCACAGGGGGCAGAACGAGCAGTACTTC. Translated: CASSPYHRGQNEQYF.

The CDR3 nucleotides read TGTGCCAGCAGTTATAGCGGGAGTATTACAGATACGCAGTATTTT. Amino acids: CASSYSGSITDTQYF. The gene calls are TRBV6-5 and TRBJ2-3, with TRBD2 identical over 9 bases. The V and J ends lost 3 bases and 3 bases, in that order; junction bases with no gene match: 4. Germline V gene sequence: CDR1 MNHEY, CDR2 SVGAGI. The CDR3 is made up of 15 amino acids.

The chain links TRBV7-9 to TRBJ1-2, with TRBD1 matching over 9 bases. The V gene's germline CDR1 is SEHNR and CDR2 FQNEAQ (reference sequence). Unmatched junction bases numbered 4, after V lost 5 bases and J lost 6 bases. This CDR3 is built from 13 residues. The CDR3 DNA is TGTGCCAGCAGCGCGACAGGGGGAGATGGCTACACCTTC. Amino acid sequence: CASSATGGDGYTF.

This clone was observed once. V is TRBV7-2 and J is TRBJ1-1, with D possibly matching TRBD1 (5 bases). In germline, CDR1 is SGHTA, CDR2 FQGNSA. The V end lost 1 base, the J end lost 5 bases, and 11 bases lay between the germline ends. This CDR3 spans 14 amino acids. The CDR3 coding sequence is TGTGCCAGCAGCTTAGAGGCAGGGTGGACTGAAGCTTTCTTT. Amino acid sequence: CASSLEAGWTEAFF.

The table lists this clone with a count of one. The V gene is TRBV4-3, the J gene TRBJ1-1; 8 nucleotides align to TRBD1. This CDR3 comprises 16 residues. J gave up 3 bases and V 0 bases, and 6 bases lay outside the gene matches. Germline V CDR1 and CDR2: LGHNA, YSLEER. The CDR3 bases are TGCGCCAGCAGCCAAGATCTCCTGACAGGGGACACTGAAGCTTTCTTT. Translation gives CASSQDLLTGDTEAFF.

The chain combines TRBV5-6 with TRBJ1-1, with D unresolved. The CDR3 has 11 residues. The ends were cut back, 4 bases at V and 8 bases at J, with 9 bases in the middle. From germline, CDR1 is SGHDT and CDR2 YYEEEE. Written as DNA, the CDR3 is TGTGCCAGCAGCGACTCAGAAGAAGCTTTCTTT. Amino acid sequence: CASSDSEEAFF.

This clone was seen only a few times. The chain links TRBV19 to TRBJ1-1; no clear D gene. Between the trimmed V and J ends, which lost 6 bases and 5 bases, there was a span of 10 bases. The CDR3 has 12 residues. Per the germline V gene, CDR1 is LNHDA and CDR2 is SQIVND (reference sequence). CDR3 DNA sequence: TGTGCCAGTAGAGTAGGGTATACTGAAGCTTTCTTT. It is translated as CASRVGYTEAFF.

V and J are TRBV7-9 and TRBJ2-7, with D perhaps TRBD1 (7 bases). The V gene's germline CDR1 is SEHNR and CDR2 FQNEAQ (reference sequence). The germline V and J ends were trimmed by 5 bases and 5 bases, with 13 bases remaining between them. The CDR3 is made up of 13 amino acids. The chain's CDR3 is CASSPGGRDEQYF. The CDR3, as DNA: TGTGCCAGCAGCCCAGGGGGGCGCGACGAGCAGTACTTC.

This clone was observed once. The V and J genes are TRBV7-3 and TRBJ1-4; D may be TRBD1 (5 bases). V lost 5 bases, J lost 0 bases, and 16 bases lay in between. CDR1 and CDR2 from the germline V gene are SGHTA and FQGTGA. This CDR3 region has 17 residues. For the CDR3, the DNA is TGTGCCAGCAGCGGGGGTTCAGACGACGCAACTAATGAAAAACTGTTTTTT. Translated: CASSGGSDDATNEKLFF.

This clone was observed a single time. The CDR3, as DNA: TGTGCCAGCAGCTACAGGGGAACCGGGGAGCTGTTTTTT. This codes for CASSYRGTGELFF. The rearrangement joins TRBV7-9 to TRBJ2-2; 7 bases are a match to TRBD1. This CDR3 region has 13 residues. Germline trimming cut 4 bases from V and 5 bases from J; bases unmatched to any gene: 1. CDR1 and CDR2 (germline): SEHNR, FQNEAQ (reference sequence).

This clone ranks as medium-sized (0.01 to 0.1%). The V gene is TRBV19, the J gene TRBJ1-5; D gene uncertain. Per the germline V gene, CDR1 is LNHDA and CDR2 is SQIVND (reference sequence). The CDR3 loop spans 13 amino acids. The ends were cut back, 1 base at V and 9 bases at J, with 10 bases in the middle. CDR3 loop: CASSIVPEGPQHF. The CDR3 DNA reads TGTGCCAGTAGTATAGTTCCGGAGGGGCCCCAGCATTTT.

This chain uses TRBV19 with TRBJ2-1; unclear D gene. The V gene lost 3 bases and the J gene lost 10 bases, with 13 bases spanning the gap. The CDR3 consists of 13 residues. CDR1 is LNHDA, CDR2 SQIVND, per germline (reference sequence). CDR3 sequence: CASSILLSAEQFF. The CDR3 DNA sequence: TGTGCCAGTAGTATTCTCCTAAGCGCGGAGCAGTTCTTC.

This clone was picked up one time. The rearrangement links TRBV28 to TRBJ2-3; D remains unclear. Germline lookup yields CDR1 MDHEN and CDR2 SYDVKM. The length of the CDR3 is 15 residues. The V end lost 3 bases, the J end lost 0 bases, and 10 bases lay between the germline ends. The DNA of the CDR3 is TGTGCCAGCAGTTTGAGGTCCTTGAGCACAGATACGCAGTATTTT. It codes for CASSLRSLSTDTQYF.

The gene calls are TRBV27 and TRBJ2-3; 7 bases map to TRBD2. Germline V gene data show CDR1 as MNHEY and CDR2 as SMNVEV (reference sequence). V dropped 2 bases and J dropped 4; count of bases not matched to a gene: 6. This CDR3 is built from 15 residues. CDR3 bases: TGTGCCAGCAGTTTACGGGGGGTCGGGGCAGATACGCAGTATTTT. Protein product: CASSLRGVGADTQYF.

J is TRBJ1-2 and V is TRBV27; D is possibly TRBD1 (6 bases). The CDR3 extends over 16 amino acids. V shed 3 bases and J shed 4 bases, with 18 bases lying between them. CDR1 and CDR2 (germline): MNHEY, SMNVEV (reference sequence). The CDR3 here is CASSFSGGQGRYGYTF. DNA of the CDR3: TGTGCCAGCAGTTTCTCCGGAGGGCAGGGGCGCTATGGCTACACCTTC.